The clone carrying this T cell receptor (beta chain) was seen more than once but under ten times. These data originate in a study of T cells after yellow fever vaccination. TCRdb used MiXCR to reprocess the 5' RACE reads, holding one entry per CDR3 protein. This table has 160,000 or so distinct CDR3 sequences, less than 9% appearing once. The germline V gene encodes CDR1 SGHTA and CDR2 FQGNSA. This CDR3 comprises 15 residues. Trimming removed 5 bases at V and 4 bases at J, with 15 bases between. The genes are TRBV7-2 and TRBJ2-1; D perhaps matches TRBD1 (6 bases). The sequence came from a man younger than 35 who received the YFV17D yellow fever vaccine. The sequencing here drew on CD4+ T cells sorted from PBMCs, taken about 5 days after the first yellow fever vaccination. For the CDR3, the DNA is TGTGCCAGCAGCCCAGGACAGACCCGATACAATGAGCAGTTCTTC. It translates to CASSPGQTRYNEQFF.